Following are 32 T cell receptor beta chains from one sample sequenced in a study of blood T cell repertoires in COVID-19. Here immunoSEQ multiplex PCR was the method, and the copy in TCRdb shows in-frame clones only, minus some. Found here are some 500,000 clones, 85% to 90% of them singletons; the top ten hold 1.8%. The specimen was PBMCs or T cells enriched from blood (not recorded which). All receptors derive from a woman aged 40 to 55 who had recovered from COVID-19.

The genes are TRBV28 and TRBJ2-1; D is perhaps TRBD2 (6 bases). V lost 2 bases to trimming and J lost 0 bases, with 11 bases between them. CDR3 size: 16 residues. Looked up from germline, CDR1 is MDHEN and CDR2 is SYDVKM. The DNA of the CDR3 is TGTGCCAGCAGTTTACGACTAGTGAGCTCCTACAATGAGCAGTTCTTC. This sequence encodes CASSLRLVSSYNEQFF.

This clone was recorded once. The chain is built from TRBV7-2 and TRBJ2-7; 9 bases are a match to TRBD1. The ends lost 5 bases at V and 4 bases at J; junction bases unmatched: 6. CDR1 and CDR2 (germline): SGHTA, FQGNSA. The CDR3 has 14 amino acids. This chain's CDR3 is CASSQRTGEYEQYF. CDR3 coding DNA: TGTGCCAGCAGCCAACGGACAGGGGAATACGAGCAGTACTTC.

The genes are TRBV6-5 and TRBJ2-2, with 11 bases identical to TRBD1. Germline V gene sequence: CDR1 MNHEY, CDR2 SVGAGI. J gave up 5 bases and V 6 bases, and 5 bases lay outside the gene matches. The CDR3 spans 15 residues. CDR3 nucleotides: TGTGCCAGCAGCTTGGGACAGGGGGGGACCGGGGAGCTGTTTTTT. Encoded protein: CASSLGQGGTGELFF.

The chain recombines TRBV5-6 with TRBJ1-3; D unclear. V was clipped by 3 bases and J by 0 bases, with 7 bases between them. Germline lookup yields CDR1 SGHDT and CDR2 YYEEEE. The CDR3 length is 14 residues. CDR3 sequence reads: CASSSGPSGNTIYF. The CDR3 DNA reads TGTGCCAGCAGCTCGGGTCCCTCTGGAAACACCATATATTTT.

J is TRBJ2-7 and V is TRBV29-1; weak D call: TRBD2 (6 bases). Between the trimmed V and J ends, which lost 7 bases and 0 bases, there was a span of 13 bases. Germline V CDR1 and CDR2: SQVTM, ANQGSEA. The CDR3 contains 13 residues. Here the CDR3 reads CSAGGYSSYEQYF. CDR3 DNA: TGCAGCGCCGGGGGTTACTCCTCCTACGAGCAGTACTTC.

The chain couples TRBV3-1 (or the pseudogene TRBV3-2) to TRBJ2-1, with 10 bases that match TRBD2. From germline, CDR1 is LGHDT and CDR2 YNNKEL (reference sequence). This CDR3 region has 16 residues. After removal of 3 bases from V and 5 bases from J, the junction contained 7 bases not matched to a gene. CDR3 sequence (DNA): TGTGCCAGCAGCCAGATGGGACTAGCGAAAGACAATGAGCAGTTCTTC. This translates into CASSQMGLAKDNEQFF.

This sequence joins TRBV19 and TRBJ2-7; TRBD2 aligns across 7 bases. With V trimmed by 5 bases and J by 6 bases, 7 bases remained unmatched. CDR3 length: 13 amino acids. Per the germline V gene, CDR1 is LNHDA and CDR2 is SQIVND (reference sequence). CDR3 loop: CASSSGRELEQYF. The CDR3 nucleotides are TGTGCCAGTAGTTCCGGGCGGGAGCTCGAGCAGTACTTC.

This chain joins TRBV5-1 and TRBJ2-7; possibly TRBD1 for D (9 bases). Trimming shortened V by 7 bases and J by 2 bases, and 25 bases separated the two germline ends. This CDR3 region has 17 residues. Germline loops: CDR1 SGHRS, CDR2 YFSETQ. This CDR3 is CASSRGRGGQGPYEQYF. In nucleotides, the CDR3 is TGCGCCAGCTCTCGTGGCCGGGGGGGACAGGGACCCTACGAGCAGTACTTC.

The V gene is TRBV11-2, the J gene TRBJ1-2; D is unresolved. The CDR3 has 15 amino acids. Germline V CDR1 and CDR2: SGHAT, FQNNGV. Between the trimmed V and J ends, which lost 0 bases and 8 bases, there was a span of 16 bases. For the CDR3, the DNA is TGTGCCAGCAGCTTAGAAGAGATGGGCCTCTTGGGCTACACCTTC. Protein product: CASSLEEMGLLGYTF.

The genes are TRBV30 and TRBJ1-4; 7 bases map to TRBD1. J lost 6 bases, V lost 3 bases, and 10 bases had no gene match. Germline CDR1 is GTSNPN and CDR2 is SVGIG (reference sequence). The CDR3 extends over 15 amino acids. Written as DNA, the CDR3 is TGTGCCTGGAGGTGGGGAGGACAGGCGCATGAAAAACTGTTTTTT. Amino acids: CAWRWGGQAHEKLFF. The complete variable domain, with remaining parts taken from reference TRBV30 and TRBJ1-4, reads SQTIHQWPATLVQPVGSPLSLECTVEGTSNPNLYWYRQAAGRGLQLLFYSVGIGQISSEVPQNLSASRPQDRQFILSSKKLLLSDSGFYLCAWRWGGQAHEKLFFGSGTQLSVL.

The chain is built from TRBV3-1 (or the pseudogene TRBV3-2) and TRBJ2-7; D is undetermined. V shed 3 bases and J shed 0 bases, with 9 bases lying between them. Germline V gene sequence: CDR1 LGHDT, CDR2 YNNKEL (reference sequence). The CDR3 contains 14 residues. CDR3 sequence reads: CASSQRISSYEQYF. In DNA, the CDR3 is TGTGCCAGCAGCCAGCGGATCAGCTCCTACGAGCAGTACTTC.

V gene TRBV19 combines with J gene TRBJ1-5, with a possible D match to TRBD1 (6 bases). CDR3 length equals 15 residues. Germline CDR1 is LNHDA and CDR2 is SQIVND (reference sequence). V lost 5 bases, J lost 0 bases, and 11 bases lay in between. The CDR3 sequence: CASSEDRSSNQPQHF. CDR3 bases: TGTGCCAGTAGTGAAGACAGGTCTAGCAATCAGCCCCAGCATTTT. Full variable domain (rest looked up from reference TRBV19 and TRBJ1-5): DGGITQSPKYLFRKEGQNVTLSCEQNLNHDAMYWYRQDPGQGLRLIYYSQIVNDFQKGDIAEGYSVSREKKESFPLTVTSAQKNPTAFYLCASSEDRSSNQPQHFGDGTRLSIL.

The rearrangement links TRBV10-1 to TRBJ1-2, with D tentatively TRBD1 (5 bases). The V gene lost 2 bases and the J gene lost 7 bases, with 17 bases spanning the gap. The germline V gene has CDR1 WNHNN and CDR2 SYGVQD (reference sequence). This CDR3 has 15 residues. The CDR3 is CASSENAGRIGGYTF. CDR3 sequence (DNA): TGCGCCAGCAGTGAGAATGCAGGGAGGATAGGTGGCTACACCTTC.

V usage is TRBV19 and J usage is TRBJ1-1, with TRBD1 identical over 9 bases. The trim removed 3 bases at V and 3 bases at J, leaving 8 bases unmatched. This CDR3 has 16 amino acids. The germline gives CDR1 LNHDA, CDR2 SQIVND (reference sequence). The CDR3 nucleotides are TGTGCCAGTAGTATGGAACAGGGGGCGTTGGACACTGAAGCTTTCTTT. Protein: CASSMEQGALDTEAFF.

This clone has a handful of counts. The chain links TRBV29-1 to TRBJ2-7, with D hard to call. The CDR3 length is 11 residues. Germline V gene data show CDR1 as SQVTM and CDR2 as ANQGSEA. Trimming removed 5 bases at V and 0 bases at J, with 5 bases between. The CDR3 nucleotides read TGCAGCGTTAAGAGCTCCTACGAGCAGTACTTC. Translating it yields CSVKSSYEQYF.

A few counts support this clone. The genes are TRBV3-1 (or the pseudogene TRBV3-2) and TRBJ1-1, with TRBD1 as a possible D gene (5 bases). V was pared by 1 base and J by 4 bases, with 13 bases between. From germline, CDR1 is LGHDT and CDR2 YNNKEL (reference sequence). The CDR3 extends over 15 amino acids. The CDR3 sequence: CASSQGAGLGTEAFF. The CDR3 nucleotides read TGTGCCAGCAGCCAAGGTGCAGGGTTAGGCACTGAAGCTTTCTTT.

The CDR3, as DNA: TGTGCTAGTGGTTTGGTTCCCAACAGGGAAAATGAGCAGTTCTTC. Encoded protein: CASGLVPNRENEQFF. This chain links TRBV12-5 with TRBJ2-1; D may be TRBD1 (6 bases). The CDR3 extends over 15 amino acids. Germline CDR1 is LGHNT and CDR2 is FRNRAP. The ends were cut back, 0 bases at V and 7 bases at J, with 13 bases in the middle.

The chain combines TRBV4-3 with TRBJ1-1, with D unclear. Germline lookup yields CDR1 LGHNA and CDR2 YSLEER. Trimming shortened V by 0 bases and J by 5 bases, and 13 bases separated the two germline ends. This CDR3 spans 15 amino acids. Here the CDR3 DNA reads TGCGCCAGCAGCCAAGACCCGGGATTATCGACTGAAGCTTTCTTT. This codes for CASSQDPGLSTEAFF.

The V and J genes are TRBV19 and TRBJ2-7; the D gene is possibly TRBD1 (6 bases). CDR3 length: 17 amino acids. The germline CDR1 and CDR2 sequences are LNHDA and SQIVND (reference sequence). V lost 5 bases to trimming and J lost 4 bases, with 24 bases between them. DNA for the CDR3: TGTGCCAGTAGTTACAACGTGGGGGCCCGAGGCCGGTACGAGCAGTACTTC. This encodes CASSYNVGARGRYEQYF.

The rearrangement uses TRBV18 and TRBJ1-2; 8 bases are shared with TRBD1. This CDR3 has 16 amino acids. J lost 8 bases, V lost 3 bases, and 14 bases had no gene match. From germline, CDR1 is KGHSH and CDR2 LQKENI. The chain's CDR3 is CASSPAQGGRINGYTF. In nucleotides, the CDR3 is TGTGCCAGCTCACCCGCACAGGGGGGGCGTATAAACGGCTACACCTTC.

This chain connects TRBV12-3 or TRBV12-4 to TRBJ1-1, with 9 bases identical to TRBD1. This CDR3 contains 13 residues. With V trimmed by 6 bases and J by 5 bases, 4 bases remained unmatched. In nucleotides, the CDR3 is TGTGCCAGCAGAGGACAGGGGAGGACTGAAGCTTTCTTT. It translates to CASRGQGRTEAFF.

CDR3 DNA: TGTGCCAGCAGCTTCCAGGGCGGGGATGAGCAGTTCTTC. It codes for CASSFQGGDEQFF. The rearrangement links TRBV5-6 to TRBJ2-1; tentative D call: TRBD2 (6 bases). Trimming left V 2 bases short and J 8 bases short, with 11 bases between. The CDR3 sequence is 13 residues long. Germline V gives CDR1 SGHDT, CDR2 YYEEEE. The full variable domain, its missing parts supplied by reference TRBV5-6 and TRBJ2-1, is DAGVTQSPTHLIKTRGQQVTLRCSPKSGHDTVSWYQQALGQGPQFIFQYYEEEERQRGNFPDRFSGHQFPNYSSELNVNALLLGDSALYLCASSFQGGDEQFFGPGTRLTVL.

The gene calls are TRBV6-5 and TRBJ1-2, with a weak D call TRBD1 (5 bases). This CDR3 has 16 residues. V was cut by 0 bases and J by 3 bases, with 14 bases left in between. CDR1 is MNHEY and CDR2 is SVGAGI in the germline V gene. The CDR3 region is CASSYSGLAGHYGYTF. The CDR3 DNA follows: TGTGCCAGCAGTTACTCGGGTCTTGCAGGGCACTATGGCTACACCTTC.

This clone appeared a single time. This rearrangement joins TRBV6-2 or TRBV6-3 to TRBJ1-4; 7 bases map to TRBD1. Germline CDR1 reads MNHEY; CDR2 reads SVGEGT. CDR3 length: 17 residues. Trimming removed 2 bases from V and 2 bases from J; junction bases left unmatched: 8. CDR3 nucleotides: TGTGCCAGCAGTTACGGGCAGGGGGACGCGACTAATGAAAAACTGTTTTTT. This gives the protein CASSYGQGDATNEKLFF.

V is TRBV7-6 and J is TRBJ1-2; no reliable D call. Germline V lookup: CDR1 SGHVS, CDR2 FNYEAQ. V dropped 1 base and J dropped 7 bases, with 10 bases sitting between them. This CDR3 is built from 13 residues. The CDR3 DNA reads TGTGCCAGCAGCTTAGATTATCGGGGTGGCTACACCTTC. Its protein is CASSLDYRGGYTF.

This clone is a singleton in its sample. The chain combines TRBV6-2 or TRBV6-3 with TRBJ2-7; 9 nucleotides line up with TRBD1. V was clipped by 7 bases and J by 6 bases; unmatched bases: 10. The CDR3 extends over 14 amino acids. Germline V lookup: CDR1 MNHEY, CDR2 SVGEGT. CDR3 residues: CASNPTGGGREQYF. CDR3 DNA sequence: TGTGCCAGCAACCCTACAGGGGGCGGGCGCGAGCAGTACTTC.

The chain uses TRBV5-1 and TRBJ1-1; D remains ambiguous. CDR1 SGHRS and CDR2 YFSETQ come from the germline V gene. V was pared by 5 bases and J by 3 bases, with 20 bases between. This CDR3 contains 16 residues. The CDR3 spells CASSLLVRGADTEAFF. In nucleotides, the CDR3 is TGCGCCAGCAGTTTGTTAGTTCGGGGTGCCGACACTGAAGCTTTCTTT.

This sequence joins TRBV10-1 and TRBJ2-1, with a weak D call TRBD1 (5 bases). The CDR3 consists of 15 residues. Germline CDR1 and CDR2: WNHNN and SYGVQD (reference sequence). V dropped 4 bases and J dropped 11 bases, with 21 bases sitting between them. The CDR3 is CASSARSQGTLKQFF. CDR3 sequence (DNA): TGCGCCAGCAGTGCCCGGTCTCAGGGCACCCTTAAGCAGTTCTTC.

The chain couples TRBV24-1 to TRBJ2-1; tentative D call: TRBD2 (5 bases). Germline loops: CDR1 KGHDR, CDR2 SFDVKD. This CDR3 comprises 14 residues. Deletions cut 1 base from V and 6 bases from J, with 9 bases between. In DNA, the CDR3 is TGTGCCACCAGTGATTTTCGGGGAGTCAATGAGCAGTTCTTC. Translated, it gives CATSDFRGVNEQFF.

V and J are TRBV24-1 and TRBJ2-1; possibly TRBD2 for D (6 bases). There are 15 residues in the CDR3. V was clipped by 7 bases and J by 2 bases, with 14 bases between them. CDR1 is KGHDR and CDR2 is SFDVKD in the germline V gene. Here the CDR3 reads CATRDRDSTYNEQFF. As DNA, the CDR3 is TGTGCCACCAGGGACCGGGACTCCACCTACAATGAGCAGTTCTTC.

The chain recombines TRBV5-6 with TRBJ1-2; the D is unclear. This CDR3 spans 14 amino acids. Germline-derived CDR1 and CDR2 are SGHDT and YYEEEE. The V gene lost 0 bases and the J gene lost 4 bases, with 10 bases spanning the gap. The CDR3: CASSLAGIPYGYTF. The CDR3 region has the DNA TGTGCCAGCAGCTTGGCCGGGATCCCCTATGGCTACACCTTC. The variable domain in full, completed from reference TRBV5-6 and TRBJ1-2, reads DAGVTQSPTHLIKTRGQQVTLRCSPKSGHDTVSWYQQALGQGPQFIFQYYEEEERQRGNFPDRFSGHQFPNYSSELNVNALLLGDSALYLCASSLAGIPYGYTFGSGTRLTVV.

CDR3 loop: CASSRYRAEPQHF. CDR3 sequence (DNA): TGTGCCAGCAGTAGGTACAGGGCTGAGCCCCAGCATTTT. This rearrangement joins TRBV12-3 or TRBV12-4 to TRBJ1-5; tentatively, D is TRBD1 (6 bases). Trimming cost V 5 bases and J 8 bases, with 13 bases left between them. The CDR3 is made up of 13 amino acids.